These 17 T cell receptor beta chains originate from one sample sequenced in a study of shared clonotypes between healthy human individuals. TCRdb's table, derived via immunoSEQ multiplex PCR, lists solely in-frame clones and lacks some. The sample records 2 million to 2.5 million clones, approximately 95% being singletons. Sequenced: naive CD4+ T cells sorted from blood. Subset in this sample: CD45RA+ positively selected. All receptors come from a young man in good health.

Only a few counts were recorded for this clone. The V call is TRBV19, the J call TRBJ2-2; TRBD2 might be the D (5 bases). This CDR3 has 14 amino acids. CDR1 and CDR2 from the germline V gene are LNHDA and SQIVND (reference sequence). The V gene lost 10 bases and the J gene lost 4 bases, with 16 bases spanning the gap. CDR3 loop: CATEGFMTTGELFF. The DNA for the CDR3 is TGTGCCACAGAGGGATTTATGACCACCGGGGAGCTGTTTTTT.

In this sample, this clone turned up once. The rearrangement links TRBV2 to TRBJ2-6; D possibly uses TRBD1 or TRBD2 (5 bases each). Per the germline V gene, CDR1 is SNHLY and CDR2 is FYNNEI. CDR3 size: 14 residues. V lost 8 bases and J 4 bases, leaving 12 bases between the germline ends. DNA of the CDR3: TGTGCCAGCTCGTGGGGGTACGGGGCCAACGTCCTGACTTTC. As protein: CASSWGYGANVLTF.

This clone came up once. The chain recombines TRBV7-8 with TRBJ2-7; 8 bases line up with TRBD1. V dropped 3 bases and J dropped 2; count of bases not matched to a gene: 9. Germline CDR1 and CDR2: SGHVS and FQNEAQ. This CDR3 has 16 residues. CDR3 bases: TGTGCCAGCAGCTTCGGACAGGGAGTGTTGGCCTACGAGCAGTACTTC. It codes for CASSFGQGVLAYEQYF.

This chain uses TRBV10-3 with TRBJ1-2, with a possible D match to TRBD1 (6 bases). Germline V gene data show CDR1 as ENHRY and CDR2 as SYGVKD. V lost 0 bases to trimming and J lost 0 bases, with 14 bases between them. This CDR3 comprises 17 residues. CDR3 DNA sequence: TGTGCCATCAGTGAGTCAAACAGGGCTGTTTCTAACTATGGCTACACCTTC. Translated: CAISESNRAVSNYGYTF.

The chain couples TRBV27 to TRBJ2-7; D gene uncertain. Germline CDR1 reads MNHEY; CDR2 reads SMNVEV (reference sequence). This CDR3 has 13 amino acids. Trimming shortened V by 6 bases and J by 3 bases, and 12 bases separated the two germline ends. The CDR3 bases are TGTGCCAGCAGCCCCGTCCCCAACTACGAGCAGTACTTC. It encodes CASSPVPNYEQYF.

The J gene is TRBJ1-4, the V gene TRBV5-1; D is uncertain. Trimming took 2 bases from V and 4 from J, leaving 12 bases between them. The V gene's germline CDR1 is SGHRS and CDR2 YFSETQ. The CDR3 has 15 amino acids. Written as DNA, the CDR3 is TGCGCCAGCAGCTTCGGAGGGCTTGTTAATGAAAAACTGTTTTTT. Protein product: CASSFGGLVNEKLFF. The full variable domain, with the rest looked up from reference TRBV5-1 and TRBJ1-4, is KAGVTQTPRYLIKTRGQQVTLSCSPISGHRSVSWYQQTPGQGLQFLFEYFSETQRNKGNFPGRFSGRQFSNSRSEMNVSTLELGDSALYLCASSFGGLVNEKLFFGSGTQLSVL.

The chain joins TRBV5-1 to TRBJ2-5; 13 bases line up with TRBD2. After removal of 2 bases from V and 0 bases from J, the junction contained 1 base not matched to a gene. The germline CDR1 and CDR2 sequences are SGHRS and YFSETQ. The CDR3 is made up of 16 amino acids. The CDR3 nucleotides are TGCGCCAGCAGCTTTGGGACTAGCGGGAACCAAGAGACCCAGTACTTC. It translates to CASSFGTSGNQETQYF. Based on the CDR3 plus reference TRBV5-1 and TRBJ2-5, the full variable domain is KAGVTQTPRYLIKTRGQQVTLSCSPISGHRSVSWYQQTPGQGLQFLFEYFSETQRNKGNFPGRFSGRQFSNSRSEMNVSTLELGDSALYLCASSFGTSGNQETQYFGPGTRLLVL.

A note on this clone: The sample carries other DNA sequences with the same CDR3. The chain uses TRBV5-4 and TRBJ2-5; 7 bases agree with TRBD2. This CDR3 is 15 amino acids long. Germline V lookup: CDR1 SGHNT, CDR2 YYREEE (reference sequence). The junction had 3 bases not matched to a gene; V was cut back by 0 bases and J by 1 base. CDR3 in amino acids: CASSLDAGVQETQYF. The CDR3 DNA reads TGTGCCAGCAGCTTGGATGCGGGGGTCCAAGAGACCCAGTACTTC.

The chain is built from TRBV7-6 and TRBJ1-1; maybe TRBD1 (6 bases). This CDR3 is 18 amino acids long. CDR1 and CDR2 from the germline V gene are SGHVS and FNYEAQ. The germline V and J ends were trimmed by 1 base and 1 base, with 19 bases remaining between them. CDR3 bases: TGTGCCAGCAGCTTAGTACAGGGAAAGGGGATCGGGAACACTGAAGCTTTCTTT. Encoded protein: CASSLVQGKGIGNTEAFF.

The V gene is TRBV27, the J gene TRBJ1-2; TRBD1 aligns across 7 bases. The CDR3 is 14 residues long. V was pared by 6 bases and J by 8 bases, with 12 bases of the junction left unmatched. Germline values: CDR1 MNHEY, CDR2 SMNVEV (reference sequence). The DNA of the CDR3 is TGTGCCAGCAGGAGACAGGGTGAGGGGTACGGCTACACCTTC. This encodes CASRRQGEGYGYTF.

Comments on this clone: Different DNA sequences within this sample yield the same CDR3. V is TRBV6-5 and J is TRBJ1-6; D gene uncertain. Trimming removed 4 bases at V and 0 bases at J, with 7 bases between. CDR3 length equals 15 residues. Germline V gives CDR1 MNHEY, CDR2 SVGAGI. The CDR3 nucleotides read TGTGCCAGCAGTTCCAGGAGCTCCTATAATTCACCCCTCCACTTT. It is translated as CASSSRSSYNSPLHF.

This rearrangement joins TRBV5-1 to TRBJ1-1, with TRBD1 identical over 11 bases. This CDR3 has 15 amino acids. Losses at the gene ends were 4 bases for V and 6 bases for J; bases not matched to a gene: 8. CDR1 and CDR2 (germline): SGHRS, YFSETQ. The CDR3 sequence: CASSPRTGGPAEAFF. The CDR3, as DNA: TGCGCCAGCAGCCCGCGGACAGGGGGCCCGGCTGAAGCTTTCTTT.

The chain employs TRBV10-3 and TRBJ1-2; TRBD1 matches 7 bases. V lost 5 bases, J lost 8 bases, and 8 bases stayed unmatched. The CDR3 has 13 residues. Per germline, CDR1 ENHRY and CDR2 SYGVKD. In DNA form, the CDR3 reads TGTGCCATCAGTACTCCGACAGGGCAAGGCTACACCTTC. It codes for CAISTPTGQGYTF.

This chain uses TRBV6-1 with TRBJ2-3; the match to TRBD1 covers 11 bases. The germline V gene encodes CDR1 MNHNS and CDR2 SASEGT. The CDR3 has 15 amino acids. V gave up 7 bases and J gave up 4 bases; unmatched junction bases: 7. CDR3 in amino acids: CASTGQGASADTQYF. CDR3 DNA: TGTGCCAGCACCGGACAGGGGGCTAGCGCAGATACGCAGTATTTT.

V and J are TRBV11-3 and TRBJ2-7; 7 nucleotides agree with TRBD1. Germline CDR1 reads SGHNT; CDR2 reads YENEEA. The J segment lost 3 bases and the V segment lost 5 bases, leaving 1 base of the junction unmatched. The CDR3 extends over 12 amino acids. The CDR3 nucleotides read TGTGCCAGCAGCGGACAGGACTACGAGCAGTACTTC. Translation: CASSGQDYEQYF.

The chain recombines TRBV27 with TRBJ2-1; D unresolved. Trimming left V 2 bases short and J 6 bases short, with 8 bases between. The CDR3 runs 13 residues. The germline V gene encodes CDR1 MNHEY and CDR2 SMNVEV (reference sequence). CDR3 in amino acids: CASSLREVNEQFF. The CDR3 DNA reads TGTGCCAGCAGTTTAAGGGAAGTCAATGAGCAGTTCTTC.

The V and J genes are TRBV6-1 and TRBJ2-7; 7 positions agree with TRBD2. CDR1 is MNHNS, CDR2 SASEGT, per germline. J lost 6 bases, V lost 3 bases, and 5 bases had no gene match. This CDR3 contains 13 residues. This CDR3 reads CASSEGGVGEQYF. The CDR3 DNA reads TGTGCCAGCAGTGAGGGGGGGGTCGGCGAGCAGTACTTC.